Below, one T cell receptor (beta chain) is given with its context. There is no known antigen for this receptor. Per-base qualities were not stored, and no clone one base away is much larger. TCRbeta CDR3 regions were amplified from genomic DNA by means of the immunoSEQ Assay, a bias-controlled multiplex PCR. As for how the authors treated the data: The number of nucleated cells in each sample was estimated by amplification of reference gene primers within the assay. To quantify the absolute abundance of each unique TCRbeta CDR3 rearrangement, sequence reads were collapsed and filtered. For each sample, productive Simpson clonality was calculated by taking the square root of Simpson's diversity index across productive rearrangements. TCRdb limited this immuneACCESS table to in-frame rearrangements with V and J called. A share of clones is missing; checked studies link under half to unresolved V genes, and the rest is unexplained. Clone size and the V and J calls come from that table; the DNA yielded D and trimming. The sample profile shows around 220,000 clones; around 83% of them were found once. Roughly 10% of the sample lies in the top ten.

The data were taken from a study of blood T cell repertoires in COVID-19 (dated by TCRdb to 2018 to 2021). Turning to the overall study: The collaborator samples originated in the United States, Italy and Spain and spanned the acute and convalescent phases of COVID-19. The material from the prospective study consisted of cDNA or gDNA derived from T cells, B-cell-depleted T cells, or PBMCs. Deeply sampled blood TCRbeta repertoires from subjects exposed to, actively infected with, or recovered from COVID-19 were included in the dataset. The repertoires were released in a freely available public database intended as a resource for research on the immune response to SARS-CoV-2. The samples were drawn from the first 160 participants of the ongoing ImmuneRACE study and from about 1,200 subjects provided by 6 global collaborators. Nearly every sample came with metadata listing a de-identified subject ID, COVID-19 status, age in years and sex. HLA class I and class II types, where available, came from metadata supplied by the sample provider rather than from assay-based typing.

One collaborating source in Seattle enrolled patients while the patients were actively infected and followed the patients over time throughout the course of disease. Collaborating institutions collected whole blood in K2EDTA tubes following their own protocols. For TCRbeta analysis, collaborator samples were shipped as frozen whole blood, as isolated PBMCs, or as DNA extracted from either sample type. Including the terminal cysteine and phenylalanine, the CDR3 comprises 14 residues. CDR3 DNA only is kept here, 42 bases in frame from base 1. A distance of 10 bases separates the germline ends of V and J, which lose 0 bases and 4 bases respectively. From the germline V gene (reference sequence), CDR1 is SGHNT and CDR2 is YYREEE. What the work shows at the level of the full study, not this receptor alone: Clinical and demographic metadata were provided uncurated, with the amount varying by source and participant.

Input material: peripheral blood. This TCR came from a woman in her 50s with COVID-19, enrolled during active disease. The rearranged chain carries TRBV5-4 and TRBJ1-2; no D gene can be assigned with confidence. The CDR3 region reads CASSLAGNIYGYTF. The sequenced DNA is TGTGCCAGCAGCTTGGCCGGGAACATCTATGGCTACACCTTC.